Reported below is one T cell receptor beta chain. What it recognizes is unknown. An end of the junction does not agree with germline; a read error may underlie this. Axillary draining lymph nodes of breast cancer patients supplied the node samples. MiXCR, applied by TCRdb to the multiplex PCR reads, yields one record per CDR3 protein. The table lists around 190,000 distinct CDR3 sequences, approximately 30% of them singletons. Looked up from germline, CDR1 is LNHDA and CDR2 is SQIVND (reference sequence). The CDR3 contains 13 residues. The sample belongs to a study of breast tumors, draining lymph nodes, adjacent tissues. Points from the study as a whole: Luminal-like breast cancer showed significantly greater tumor-nontumor repertoire similarity than basal-like breast cancer did. Tumors had less TCR diversity than lymph nodes, more than nontumor tissue.

This chain joins TRBV19 and TRBJ2-7; D gene ambiguous. The receptor was derived from a female donor with breast cancer. Some clones in this sample may be carry-over from other donors' samples. Sequencing was performed on axillary lymph node tissue. The chain's CDR3 is CAGSMTSRYERYF. CDR3 bases: TGTGCCGGTAGTATGACCAGCCGGTACGAGCGGTACTTC.